Presented here are 10 T cell receptor beta chains from one specimen sequenced in a study of shared clonotypes between healthy human individuals. Sequencing was performed with immunoSEQ multiplex PCR; in TCRdb, only in-frame clones are kept and a portion is missing. Among about 2 million clones listed, roughly 94% were seen once. Sequencing was performed on naive CD4+ T cells sorted from blood. Sample subset: CD45RA+ positively selected. Source of these receptors: a man in his late teens or twenties in good health.

The chain employs TRBV9 and TRBJ2-2; D is undetermined. Deletions cut 3 bases from V and 6 bases from J, with 12 bases between. This CDR3 spans 14 amino acids. The germline gives CDR1 SGDLS, CDR2 YYNGEE. The CDR3 DNA reads TGTGCCAGCAGCGCCTCCTTTAGCCCCGGGGAGCTGTTTTTT. This codes for CASSASFSPGELFF.

This sequence joins TRBV10-2 and TRBJ2-3, with TRBD2 identical over 9 bases. Per the germline V gene, CDR1 is WSHSY and CDR2 is SAAADI. V was pared by 6 bases and J by 6 bases, with 10 bases of the junction left unmatched. This CDR3 has 15 residues. This chain's CDR3 is CASSRGKAGGDTQYF. The DNA for the CDR3 is TGCGCCAGCAGCCGGGGGAAAGCGGGGGGCGATACGCAGTATTTT.

The chain combines TRBV6-1 with TRBJ2-7; D unresolved. CDR1 and CDR2 from the germline V gene are MNHNS and SASEGT. Between the trimmed V and J ends, which lost 8 bases and 7 bases, there was a span of 9 bases. The CDR3 has 10 residues. The CDR3 loop is CASGEWEQYF. In DNA form, the CDR3 reads TGTGCCAGCGGGGAATGGGAGCAGTACTTC.

There are a few counts of this clone. The chain is built from TRBV5-4 and TRBJ2-1; 10 bases agree with TRBD2. The J segment lost 8 bases and the V segment lost 2 bases, leaving 4 bases of the junction unmatched. This CDR3 is built from 14 residues. The germline gives CDR1 SGHNT, CDR2 YYREEE (reference sequence). The CDR3 protein is CASSLTSGGDEQFF. The CDR3 DNA is TGTGCCAGCAGCTTAACGAGCGGGGGGGATGAGCAGTTCTTC.

CDR3 nucleotide sequence: TGTGCCACCAAAACAGGGGGCAGCACAGATACGCAGTATTTT. Protein product: CATKTGGSTDTQYF. The V gene is TRBV2, the J gene TRBJ2-3, with 9 bases fitting TRBD1. Germline lookup yields CDR1 SNHLY and CDR2 FYNNEI. The CDR3 is 14 amino acids. The V and J ends lost 10 bases and 0 bases, in that order; junction bases with no gene match: 5.

V and J are TRBV11-2 and TRBJ1-3; D unclear. The V gene's germline CDR1 is SGHAT and CDR2 FQNNGV. Trimming left V 1 base short and J 0 bases short, with 16 bases between. The CDR3 totals 18 residues. In nucleotides, the CDR3 is TGTGCCAGCAGCTTAGGGGCGCATGGGCAGCTCTCTGGAAACACCATATATTTT. This codes for CASSLGAHGQLSGNTIYF.

The V and J genes are TRBV28 and TRBJ2-7; TRBD1 matches at 8 bases. This CDR3 contains 14 residues. Germline values: CDR1 MDHEN, CDR2 SYDVKM. The junction had 6 bases not matched to a gene; V was cut back by 5 bases and J by 3 bases. The CDR3: CASSPTGGVYEQYF. CDR3 DNA sequence: TGTGCCAGCAGTCCCACAGGGGGAGTCTACGAGCAGTACTTC.

This chain joins TRBV7-9 and TRBJ2-1; D remains unclear. Per the germline V gene, CDR1 is SEHNR and CDR2 is FQNEAQ (reference sequence). The V and J ends lost 4 bases and 2 bases respectively, with 9 bases between them. The CDR3 is made up of 14 amino acids. DNA for the CDR3: TGTGCCAGCAGCTCCCTTCTAGCCTACAATGAGCAGTTCTTC. Residues: CASSSLLAYNEQFF.

The J gene is TRBJ2-7, the V gene TRBV19, with TRBD2 matching over 11 bases. Trimming at V came to 0 bases and at J to 3 bases, leaving 4 bases not matched to a gene. The CDR3 extends over 16 amino acids. The germline gives CDR1 LNHDA, CDR2 SQIVND (reference sequence). The CDR3 coding sequence is TGTGCCAGTAGTATAGAAGGGACTAGCGGACGCTACGAGCAGTACTTC. Protein: CASSIEGTSGRYEQYF.

The genes are TRBV6-5 and TRBJ2-7; perhaps TRBD1 as D (6 bases). Germline V CDR1 and CDR2: MNHEY, SVGAGI. The CDR3 contains 15 residues. V was shortened by 6 bases and J by 6 bases, with 21 bases between the two germline ends. The CDR3 DNA follows: TGTGCCAGCAGCTCGAGGGACAACCTGGAGTCCGAGCAGTACTTC. It codes for CASSSRDNLESEQYF.